Sequencing of this T cell receptor beta chain was carried out in a study of blood T cells in healthy people across ages. Whole-study results and caveats: Age brought a roughly linear fall in TCR beta diversity measured per million T cells. Naive T cell percentage by flow cytometry tracked strongly with beta diversity. Both naive CD4+ cell counts and diversity were greater in long-lived donors than in aged donors.

With respect to this clonotype: As yet, its antigen is unknown. A much bigger clone sits one base away, suggesting this may be a read error.

Germline V gene lookup returns CDR1 LNHDA and CDR2 SQIVND (reference sequence). The CDR3 has 12 residues. A sample-barcoded 5' primer and a J-beta primer mix were used in a second PCR of roughly 6 to 11 cycles. Unique molecular identifiers of 12 random nucleotides labeled each cDNA. TCRdb ran MiXCR on the 5' RACE reads and lists one entry per CDR3 protein. The table includes 600,000 to 1,000,000 distinct CDR3 sequences, roughly 60% detected once. Source material: blood. The TCR was taken from a man in his thirties or forties in good health. The chain combines TRBV19 with TRBJ2-3; D might be TRBD1 (6 bases). The CDR3 DNA reads TGTGCCTCACGACAGGCCGGGGATACGCGGTATTTT. Protein sequence: CASRQAGDTRYF.